This T cell receptor beta chain was captured by sequencing in a study of shared clonotypes between healthy human individuals. General study results and limits: Naive CD4 clonotypes were shared across a handful of donors at 4.5% to 6.5%.

For this clone: Antigen unknown.

The table came from immunoSEQ multiplex PCR; TCRdb's copy has only in-frame clones and leaves some out. The repertoire has a few hundred thousand clones, approximately 96% of them found once; the top ten carry about 0.32%. The CDR3 is 11 residues long. CDR1 and CDR2 (germline): SQVTM, ANQGSEA. The V end lost 5 bases, the J end lost 2 bases, and 7 bases lay between the germline ends. This TCR was recovered from a man aged 30 to 39 in good health. Sequenced: memory CD8+ T cells sorted from blood. Subset noted: CD45RO+ cells pooled with CCR7-negative TemRA cells. The chain combines TRBV29-1 with TRBJ2-7; TRBD1 is a possible D gene (6 bases). As DNA, the CDR3 is TGCAGCGTTCGACAGGCCTACGAGCAGTACTTC. Its translation: CSVRQAYEQYF.